The source of this T cell receptor beta chain is a study of blood T cell repertoires in COVID-19 (dated by TCRdb to the early 2020s). With respect to the entire study: The collaborator samples originated in the United States, Italy and Spain and spanned the acute and convalescent phases of COVID-19. Nearly every sample came with metadata listing a de-identified subject ID, COVID-19 status, age in years and sex. The material from the prospective study consisted of cDNA or gDNA derived from T cells, B-cell-depleted T cells, or PBMCs. Samples were obtained from the ongoing ImmuneRACE study (first 160 participants) and from roughly 1,300 subjects provided by 6 global collaborators. A freely available public database, intended as a resource for researchers studying the immune response to SARS-CoV-2, is where the repertoires were released. Deeply sampled blood TCRbeta repertoires from subjects exposed to, actively infected with, or recovered from COVID-19 were included in the dataset. Where available, HLA class I and class II types were taken from metadata supplied by the sample provider and were not determined by assay-based typing.

On the study overall, not on this receptor specifically: The quantity of clinical and demographic metadata differed by source and by participant and was supplied without curation.

Notes on this clone: Its antigen is not yet known. No quality values exist for individual bases; no much larger clone is one base distant.

TCRbeta CDR3 regions were amplified from genomic DNA using the immunoSEQ Assay, a bias-controlled multiplex PCR. Per the authors' processing: Nucleated cell counts per sample were estimated from amplification of reference gene primers within the assay. Sequence reads were collapsed and filtered to measure the absolute abundance of every unique TCRbeta CDR3 rearrangement. Productive Simpson clonality was computed per sample as the square root of Simpson's diversity index over productive rearrangements. TCRdb re-hosts the immuneACCESS table, in-frame sequences only. Its copies lack some clones; in the studies checked, an unresolved V gene accounts for under half of them, and the cause for the rest is not known. That table furnishes V, J and clone size, whereas the DNA furnished D and trimming. Within this sample are tens of thousands of clones, with roughly 88% of them counted one time only. The ten largest clones take up roughly 2% of the sample.

Whole blood was collected in K2EDTA tubes by collaborating institutions according to the institutions' own protocols. For TCRbeta analysis, collaborator samples were shipped as frozen whole blood, as isolated PBMCs, or as DNA extracted from either sample type. The CDR3, from cysteine to phenylalanine, totals 14 residues. Only the CDR3 part of the read is kept: 42 bases, read in frame from the first base. From the germline V gene, CDR1 is KGHSH and CDR2 is LQKENI. V is clipped by 3 bases and J by 4 bases, and the sequence between their germline boundaries is 12 bases long. The clonotype comes from a man between 25 and 39 years old with acute or convalescent COVID-19. The chain links TRBV18 with TRBJ1-1; a confident D gene designation cannot be given. Sequencing was carried out using peripheral blood. The DNA sequence is TGTGCCAGCTCACCGGACGGGAGGAGCACTGAAGCTTTCTTT. This sequence encodes CASSPDGRSTEAFF.